Listed below are T cell receptor beta chains from one sample, sequenced in a study of early T cells in non-severe SARS-CoV-2 infection. MiXCR was run by TCRdb on the 5' RACE reads, yielding one entry per CDR3 protein. The repertoire holds about 30,000 distinct CDR3 sequences, approximately 5.6% seen once, with approximately 3.6% in the top ten. The sample taken for sequencing was whole blood. These receptors were obtained from an adult who was a healthcare worker with PCR-confirmed SARS-CoV-2 infection or an uninfected control (not recorded which). CDR3s include the opening cysteine and the closing phenylalanine or tryptophan. A D gene is named only where the DNA matches it firmly.

length: 17; D: TRBD2; J: TRBJ2-7; V: TRBV5-1; CDR3: CASSFTSGSLGVVEQYF
length: 15; D: NA; J: TRBJ1-5; V: TRBV5-1; CDR3: CASSQAGGSNQPQHF
length: 16; D: TRBD1; J: TRBJ2-2; V: TRBV7-8; CDR3: CASSKGRGQGHGELFF
length: 15; D: TRBD2; J: TRBJ2-1; V: TRBV29-1; CDR3: CSVLPTSGSLNEQFF
length: 15; D: NA; J: TRBJ2-3; V: TRBV7-6; CDR3: CASSPTGLITDTQYF
length: 12; D: NA; J: TRBJ2-3; V: TRBV12-3/TRBV12-4; CDR3: CASRQGRLAQYF
length: 15; D: NA; J: TRBJ1-3; V: TRBV20-1; CDR3: CSAREGYSVGNTIYF
length: 13; D: NA; J: TRBJ2-7; V: TRBV6-2/TRBV6-3; CDR3: CASSYDPRGSQYF
length: 13; D: NA; J: TRBJ1-1; V: TRBV18; CDR3: CASSPTVSSEAFF
length: 11; D: NA; J: TRBJ2-5; V: TRBV7-2; CDR3: CASSLLETQYF
length: 14; D: NA; J: TRBJ2-4; V: TRBV28; CDR3: CASRGTGLGNIQYF
length: 15; D: NA; J: TRBJ1-4; V: TRBV5-5; CDR3: CASSFGFTEVEKLFF
length: 16; D: TRBD2; J: TRBJ2-2; V: TRBV7-8; CDR3: CASSFGTSGTTGELFF
length: 18; D: TRBD2; J: TRBJ2-1; V: TRBV28; CDR3: CASSSGVPSSGRRIEQFF
length: 13; D: NA; J: TRBJ1-4; V: TRBV20-1; CDR3: CSARDRAVEKLFF
length: 16; D: NA; J: TRBJ2-3; V: TRBV20-1; CDR3: CSASGLASGPPDTQYF
length: 15; D: NA; J: TRBJ1-5; V: TRBV10-2; CDR3: CASSESFVPGQPQHF
length: 16; D: NA; J: TRBJ1-6; V: TRBV18; CDR3: CASSPIDSSSGLGLHF
length: 15; D: TRBD2; J: TRBJ2-5; V: TRBV11-2; CDR3: CASSASWGREETQYF
length: 16; D: NA; J: TRBJ2-3; V: TRBV11-3; CDR3: CASSFSAFKGTDTQYF
length: 15; D: TRBD1; J: TRBJ1-4; V: TRBV13; CDR3: CASSFKRGPNEKLFF
length: 15; D: NA; J: TRBJ2-6; V: TRBV19; CDR3: CASSMKRSGANVLTF
length: 15; D: TRBD2; J: TRBJ2-5; V: TRBV5-5; CDR3: CASRISWTSGGTQYF
length: 15; D: TRBD2; J: TRBJ2-5; V: TRBV4-1; CDR3: CASSIRLAAEETQYF
length: 12; D: NA; J: TRBJ2-1; V: TRBV20-1; CDR3: CSARTPGTEQFF
length: 16; D: TRBD2; J: TRBJ2-6; V: TRBV9; CDR3: CASRAGVISGANVLTF
length: 15; D: TRBD1; J: TRBJ1-2; V: TRBV28; CDR3: CASSFLDRKNYGYTF
length: 13; D: NA; J: TRBJ2-6; V: TRBV28; CDR3: CAIGSGGANVLTF
length: 15; D: TRBD1; J: TRBJ2-5; V: TRBV20-1; CDR3: CSATNRDRGRETQYF
length: 16; D: NA; J: TRBJ2-7; V: TRBV7-9; CDR3: CASSGATVEVFYEQYF
length: 15; D: TRBD1; J: TRBJ2-1; V: TRBV2; CDR3: CASSVTGGLYNEQFF
length: 13; D: NA; J: TRBJ2-7; V: TRBV19; CDR3: CASSLQGVYEQYF
length: 15; D: NA; J: TRBJ2-7; V: TRBV7-8; CDR3: CASSSDHTTSYEQYF
length: 13; D: NA; J: TRBJ1-2; V: TRBV7-2; CDR3: CASSSQVNYGYTF
length: 19; D: TRBD1; J: TRBJ1-5; V: TRBV12-3/TRBV12-4; CDR3: CASSPMGVGQGIGNQPQHF
length: 19; D: TRBD1; J: TRBJ1-1; V: TRBV4-2; CDR3: CASSVTAPGQGLFGTEAFF
length: 17; D: NA; J: TRBJ2-2; V: TRBV7-3; CDR3: CASSLAAGPLNTGELFF
length: 14; D: NA; J: TRBJ2-4; V: TRBV6-5; CDR3: CASSYSLQVNIQYF
length: 13; D: NA; J: TRBJ2-3; V: TRBV7-2; CDR3: CASSPSFRDTQYF
length: 17; D: TRBD2; J: TRBJ2-3; V: TRBV28; CDR3: CASSLLGLAGGPDTQYF